This entry concerns a single T cell receptor beta chain. In the authors' workflow: Reference gene primer amplification gave nucleated cell count estimates. Assay: immunoSEQ multiplex PCR; the TCRdb copy retains only in-frame clones and omits some. Clone size and the V and J calls come from that table; the DNA yielded D and trimming. The data contain fewer than 85,000 clones, around 85% of them singletons. The data are from a study of blood T cell repertoires in COVID-19. On the study more broadly: The United States, Italy and Spain provided the acute and convalescent COVID-19 samples. PBMCs, B-cell-depleted T cells, or T cells were the source of the cDNA or gDNA that made up the material.

The germline gives CDR1 GTSNPN, CDR2 SVGIG (reference sequence). V was pared by 0 bases and J by 6 bases, with 12 bases between. CDR3 length equals 14 residues. The rearrangement joins TRBV30 to TRBJ2-1, with D possibly TRBD1 on 6 matching bases. Source material: peripheral blood. The clonotype originates from a man in his fifties or sixties with acute or convalescent COVID-19. The CDR3 coding sequence is TGTGCCTGGAGTGTAGGAACAGGGAGCAATGAGCAGTTCTTC. Protein: CAWSVGTGSNEQFF.